This is a list of T cell receptor beta chains from one sample in a study of T cells in Graves' hyperthyroidism and ophthalmopathy. TCRdb fed the multiplex PCR reads into MiXCR, producing one record per CDR3 protein. The repertoire holds approximately 480,000 distinct CDR3 sequences, 20% to 25% seen once, with around a quarter in the top ten. Material for sequencing was blood. All receptors come from a man between 18 and 29 years old with Graves' hyperthyroidism. Both conserved end residues are part of each CDR3. D genes are given only for firm matches. Size tells how often a clone was seen (once, few, many) or the class of an expanded clone, and some rows leave it out.

v_gene	d_gene	j_gene	len	abundance	CDR3aa	CDR3nt
TRBV7-9	TRBD1	TRBJ2-7	14	many	CASSQSGQGYEQYF	TGTGCCAGCAGCCAATCGGGACAGGGCTACGAGCAGTACTTC
TRBV11-2	TRBD1	TRBJ2-5	15	many	CASSLDATGEETQYF	TGTGCCAGCAGCTTAGATGCGACAGGGGAAGAGACCCAGTACTTC
TRBV6-2/TRBV6-3	NA	TRBJ2-7	11	many	CASSYSQEQYF	TGTGCCAGCAGTTACTCCCAGGAGCAGTACTTC
TRBV18	NA	TRBJ1-1	13	many	CASSKRSDTEAFF	TGTGCCAGCTCAAAACGATCCGACACTGAAGCTTTCTTT
TRBV6-1	NA	TRBJ1-1	15	many	CAVWGRVKMNTEAFF	TGTGCCGTCTGGGGACGGGTTAAAATGAACACTGAAGCTTTCTTT
TRBV19	TRBD1	TRBJ1-2	13	many	CASSMVTGEGYTF	TGTGCCAGTAGTATGGTGACAGGGGAAGGCTACACCTTC
TRBV30	TRBD2	TRBJ2-2	17	once	CAWRGGLAGPNTGELFF	TGTGCCTGGAGAGGAGGACTAGCGGGACCGAACACCGGGGAGCTGTTTTTT
TRBV5-1	NA	TRBJ2-2	21	few	CASSLLVTRTSKHTRAGELFF	TGCGCCAGCAGCTTGCTGGTAACCCGGACGTCGAAACATACTCGGGCCGGGGAGCTGTTTTTT
TRBV6-1	NA	TRBJ1-5	14	many	CASRPTRLNQPQHF	TGTGCCAGCAGACCCACCAGGCTCAATCAGCCCCAGCATTTT
TRBV12-3/TRBV12-4	TRBD1	TRBJ2-5	14	many	CASSNQGAQETQYF	TGTGCCAGCAGTAATCAGGGGGCCCAAGAGACCCAGTACTTC
TRBV4-2	TRBD1	TRBJ2-2	19	few	CASSRSTRTGQGRGGELFF	TGTGCCAGCAGTCGATCCACCAGGACAGGACAGGGGAGAGGCGGGGAGCTGTTTTTT
TRBV28	TRBD1	TRBJ2-7	14	few	CASSPGTVGVEQYF	TGTGCCAGCAGTCCCGGGACAGTGGGGGTCGAGCAGTACTTC
TRBV27	NA	TRBJ1-1	14	many	CASRGAGFFTEAFF	TGTGCCAGCAGGGGGGCAGGGTTTTTCACTGAAGCTTTCTTT
TRBV19	NA	TRBJ2-7	14	many	CASSLMEGPYEQYF	TGTGCCAGTAGCCTAATGGAAGGACCCTACGAGCAGTACTTC
TRBV24-1	NA	TRBJ1-1	14	many	CATSTGDPAAEAFF	TGTGCCACCAGTACCGGAGACCCCGCGGCTGAAGCTTTCTTT
TRBV12-3/TRBV12-4	TRBD1	TRBJ2-7	13	many	CATSRDRLYEQYF	TGTGCCACTTCGCGGGACAGGCTCTACGAGCAGTACTTC
TRBV4-1	TRBD1	TRBJ2-6	17	NA	CASSVTGVLAGANVLTF	TGCGCCAGCAGCGTGACAGGGGTTTTGGCTGGGGCCAACGTCCTGACTTTC
TRBV2	NA	TRBJ2-2	14	many	CASSEARNTGELFF	TGTGCCAGCAGTGAAGCCAGGAACACCGGGGAGCTGTTTTTT
TRBV6-2/TRBV6-3	NA	TRBJ1-1	16	NA	CASSYSAGAMNTEAFF	TGTGCCAGCAGTTACTCGGCGGGGGCTATGAACACTGAAGCTTTCTTT
TRBV28	NA	TRBJ1-2	13	many	CASSLRPRDGYTF	TGTGCCAGCAGTTTACGGCCCCGAGATGGCTACACCTTC
TRBV27	NA	TRBJ2-7	13	many	CASGPGRGYEQYF	TGTGCCAGCGGCCCGGGTAGAGGCTACGAGCAGTACTTC
TRBV11-2	TRBD2	TRBJ2-5	20	many	CASSPRLPGFLGGVQETQYF	TGTGCCAGCAGCCCCCGTCTGCCGGGGTTTCTCGGGGGGGTGCAAGAGACCCAGTACTTC
TRBV28	NA	TRBJ1-3	14	few	CASQQGSPGNTIYF	TGTGCCAGCCAACAGGGTAGCCCTGGAAACACCATATATTTT